This is a list of T cell receptor beta chains from one sample in a study of human T cells and chemical hapten exposure. TCRdb re-derived calls from the RACE reads in MiXCR, one entry per CDR3 protein. The sample holds some 180,000 distinct CDR3 sequences, around 24% seen once. The sequenced sample was whole blood, obtained in connection with sensitization to the hapten diphenylcyclopropenone (DPC). Source of these receptors: a woman in her forties or fifties with alopecia areata. Some clones in this sample may be carry-over from other donors' samples. The CDR3 runs from the conserved cysteine through the conserved F or W.

V	J	CDR3
TRBV5-1	TRBJ2-7	CASSPRDREKEQYF
TRBV7-2	TRBJ2-7	CASSEGLWRSRGYEQYF
TRBV12-3/TRBV12-4	TRBJ2-2	CASIQGSDGELFF
TRBV6-1	TRBJ1-5	CASRGTGQGNQPQHF
TRBV5-1	TRBJ1-1	CASSLEMGSDAFF
TRBV5-1	TRBJ2-5	CASSEVGETQYF
TRBV20-1	TRBJ1-5	CSARSDPNQPQHF
TRBV4-2	TRBJ2-1	CASSQVGAGAYNEQFF
TRBV29-1	TRBJ1-5	CSVPGQGVGWPQHF
TRBV5-6	TRBJ2-3	CASSLASGRHGTDTQYF
TRBV5-1	TRBJ2-5	CASSNQETQYF
TRBV2	TRBJ1-1	CASSERWGNTEAFF
TRBV29-1	TRBJ1-1	CSVPDGGIEAEAFF
TRBV15	TRBJ2-5	CATSGVLTRLSQETQYF
TRBV4-2	TRBJ2-7	CASSQTSGRALRREQYF
TRBV29-1	TRBJ1-4	CSGVSSEKLFF
TRBV20-1	TRBJ2-3	CSAVPGGQGGTDTQYF
TRBV9	TRBJ1-1	CASSAGQGNTEAFF
TRBV10-3	TRBJ2-2	CAISVQGSNTGELFF
TRBV2	TRBJ2-7	CASSKGLIAYEQYF
TRBV7-2	TRBJ1-1	CASSLDLSPYTEAFF
TRBV29-1	TRBJ2-5	CSVSTQGAGETQYF
TRBV18	TRBJ2-4	CASSPNLAKNIQYF
TRBV3-1	TRBJ2-7	CASSQEARGFYEQYF
TRBV10-3	TRBJ2-7	CAISESVDSGTSYEQYF
TRBV5-1	TRBJ2-5	CASSLGVGDRLQETQYF
TRBV10-3	TRBJ1-2	CAISESEEGRYTF